Below, one T cell receptor (beta chain) is given with its context. What antigen it recognizes has not been identified. Per-nucleotide qualities are absent, and no much larger clonotype sits a single base away. The collaborating institutions used their own protocols to collect whole blood in K2EDTA tubes. For TCRbeta analysis, collaborator samples were shipped as frozen whole blood, as isolated PBMCs, or as DNA extracted from either sample type. TCRbeta CDR3 regions were amplified from genomic DNA using the immunoSEQ Assay, a bias-controlled multiplex PCR. Regarding the original processing steps: The number of nucleated cells in each sample was estimated by amplification of reference gene primers within the assay. Sequence reads were collapsed and filtered to measure the absolute abundance of every unique TCRbeta CDR3 rearrangement. For each sample, productive Simpson clonality was calculated as the square root of Simpson's diversity index over productive rearrangements. Here the immuneACCESS table is served through TCRdb, limited to in-frame sequences with V and J called. Missing clones are a known gap in these copies; in checked studies unresolved V genes cover under half, and the rest lacks a known reason. The V and J calls and clone size were taken over from that table, and D and trimming were inferred from the DNA. The sample records around 230,000 clones, around nine tenths of which are singletons. The ten largest clones add up to 0.72% of the sample.

The data belong to a study of blood T cell repertoires in COVID-19 (dated by TCRdb to the early 2020s). Study-wide context: The collaborator samples originated in the United States, Italy and Spain and spanned the acute and convalescent phases of COVID-19. The material from the prospective study consisted of cDNA or gDNA derived from T cells, B-cell-depleted T cells, or PBMCs. The dataset comprised deeply sampled blood TCRbeta repertoires from subjects exposed to, actively infected with, or recovered from COVID-19. A freely available public database, intended as a resource for researchers studying the immune response to SARS-CoV-2, is where the repertoires were released. The samples were drawn from two sources: the first 160 participants of the ongoing ImmuneRACE study, and 1,254 subjects contributed by 6 global collaborators. Sample metadata almost always included a de-identified subject ID, COVID-19 status, age in years and sex. Where available, HLA class I and class II types were obtained from metadata supplied by the sample provider rather than from assay-based typing.

From the cysteine up to the phenylalanine, the CDR3 has a length of 15 residues. Only the CDR3 region is kept as DNA, spanning 45 bases read in frame from base 1. CDR1 and CDR2 were assigned from the germline V gene as MDHEN and SYDVKM. Germline trimming: 5 bases from V, 5 bases from J; junction bases outside gene matches: 6. What the authors observed across the whole study: The amount of clinical and demographic metadata varied by source and participant and was provided uncurated.

The rearranged chain carries TRBV28 and TRBJ2-2, and 9 bases in between align with TRBD1. The material sequenced was peripheral blood. This TCR derives from a man aged 40-55 years with acute or convalescent COVID-19. This receptor carries the CDR3 CASSPTGGETGELFF. The base sequence is TGTGCCAGCAGTCCGACAGGGGGAGAAACCGGGGAGCTGTTTTTT.